This T cell receptor (beta chain) was found in a study of Ad26.COV2.S vaccination and SARS-CoV-2 variants. As for treatment: 19 received Ad26.COV2.S at low or high dose, single or two shots; several received placebo; per-sample allocation not given. The investigators took samples on day 63 after the first vaccine or placebo injection. Sequencing used immunoSEQ multiplex PCR; TCRdb keeps in-frame clones, though not all of them. This sample has approximately 400,000 clones, with around 84% found just once. This clone was recorded once. In the same sample, other DNA sequences code for this CDR3. Trimming took off 3 bases at V and 1 base at J, with 16 bases between the two ends. CDR1 is KGHSH, CDR2 LQKENI, per germline. This CDR3 is 18 amino acids long.

The sample consisted of peripheral blood, taken in a trial of Ad26.COV2.S vaccine versus placebo. This receptor was obtained from a person between 18 and 65 years old who received the Ad26.COV2.S COVID-19 vaccine or a placebo. The V and J genes are TRBV18 and TRBJ2-6, with a possible D match to TRBD1 (6 bases). The chain's CDR3 is CASSPPTGLGSGANVLTF. DNA for the CDR3: TGTGCCAGCTCACCCCCGACAGGTCTTGGTTCTGGGGCCAACGTCCTGACTTTC.